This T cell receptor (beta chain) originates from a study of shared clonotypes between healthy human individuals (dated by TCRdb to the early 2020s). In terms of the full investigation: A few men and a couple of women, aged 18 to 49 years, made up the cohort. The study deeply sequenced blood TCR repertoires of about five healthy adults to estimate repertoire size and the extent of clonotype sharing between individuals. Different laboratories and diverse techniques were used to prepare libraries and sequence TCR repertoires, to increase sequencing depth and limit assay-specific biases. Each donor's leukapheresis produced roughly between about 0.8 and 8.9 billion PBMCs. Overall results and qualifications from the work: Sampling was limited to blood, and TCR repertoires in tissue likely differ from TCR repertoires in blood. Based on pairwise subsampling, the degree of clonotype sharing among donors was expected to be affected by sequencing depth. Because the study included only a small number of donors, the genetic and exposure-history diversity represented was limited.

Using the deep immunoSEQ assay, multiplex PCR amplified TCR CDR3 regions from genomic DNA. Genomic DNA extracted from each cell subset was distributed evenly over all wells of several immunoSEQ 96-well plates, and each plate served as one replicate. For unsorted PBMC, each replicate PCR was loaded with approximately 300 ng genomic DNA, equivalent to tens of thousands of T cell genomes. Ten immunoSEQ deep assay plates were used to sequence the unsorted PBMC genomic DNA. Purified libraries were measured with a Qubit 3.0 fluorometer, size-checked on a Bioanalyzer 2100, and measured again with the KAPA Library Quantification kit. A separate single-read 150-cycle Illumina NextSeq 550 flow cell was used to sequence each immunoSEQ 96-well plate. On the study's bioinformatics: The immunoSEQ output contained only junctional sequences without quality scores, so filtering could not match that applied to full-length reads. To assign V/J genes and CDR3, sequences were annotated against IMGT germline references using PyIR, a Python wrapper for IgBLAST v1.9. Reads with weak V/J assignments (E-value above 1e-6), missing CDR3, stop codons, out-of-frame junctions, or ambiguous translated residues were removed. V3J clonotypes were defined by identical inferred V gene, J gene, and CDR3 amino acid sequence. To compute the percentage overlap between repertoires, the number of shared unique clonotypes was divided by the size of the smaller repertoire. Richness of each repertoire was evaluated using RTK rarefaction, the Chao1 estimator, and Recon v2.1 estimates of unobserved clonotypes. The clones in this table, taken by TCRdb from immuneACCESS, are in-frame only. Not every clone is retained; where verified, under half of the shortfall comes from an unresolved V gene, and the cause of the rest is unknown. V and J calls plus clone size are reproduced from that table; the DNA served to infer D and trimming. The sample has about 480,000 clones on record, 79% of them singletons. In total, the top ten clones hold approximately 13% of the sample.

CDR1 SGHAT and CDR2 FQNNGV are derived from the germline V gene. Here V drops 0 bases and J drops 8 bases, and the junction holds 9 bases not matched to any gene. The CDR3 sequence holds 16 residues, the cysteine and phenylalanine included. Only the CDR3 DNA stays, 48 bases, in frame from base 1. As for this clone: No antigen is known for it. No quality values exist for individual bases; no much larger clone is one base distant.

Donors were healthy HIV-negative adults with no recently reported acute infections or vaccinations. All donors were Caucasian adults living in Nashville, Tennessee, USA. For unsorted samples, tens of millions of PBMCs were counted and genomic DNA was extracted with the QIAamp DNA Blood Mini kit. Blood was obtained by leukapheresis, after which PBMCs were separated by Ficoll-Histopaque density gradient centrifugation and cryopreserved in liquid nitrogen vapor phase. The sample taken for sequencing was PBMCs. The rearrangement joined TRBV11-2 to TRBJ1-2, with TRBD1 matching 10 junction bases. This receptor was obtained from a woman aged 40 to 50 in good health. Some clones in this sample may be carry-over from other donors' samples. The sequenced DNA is TGTGCCAGCAGCTTAGACAGACAGGGGGCGCTGGGCGGCTACACCTTC. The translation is CASSLDRQGALGGYTF. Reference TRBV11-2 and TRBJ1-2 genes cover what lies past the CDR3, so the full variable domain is EAGVAQSPRYKIIEKRQSVAFWCNPISGHATLYWYQQILGQGPKLLIQFQNNGVVDDSQLPKDRFSAERLKGVDSTLKIQPAKLEDSAVYLCASSLDRQGALGGYTFGSGTRLTVV.